Listed here is a single T cell receptor (beta chain). Germline values: CDR1 LGHDT, CDR2 YNNKEL (reference sequence). J gave up 4 bases and V 3 bases, and 3 bases lay outside the gene matches. CDR3 size: 14 residues. These data are taken from a study of blood T cell repertoires in COVID-19. TCRdb keeps only in-frame clones here, not all; method: immunoSEQ multiplex PCR. The top ten hold approximately 3.9% of the sample, which has about 130,000 clones, approximately 81% seen once. The clonotype was recovered from a woman between 50 and 59 years old with acute or convalescent COVID-19. The V and J genes are TRBV3-1 (or the pseudogene TRBV3-2) and TRBJ1-2; 9 bases are a match to TRBD1. Sequencing used peripheral blood. The CDR3 sequence is CASSQRTGAYGYTF. CDR3 nucleotides: TGTGCCAGCAGCCAGCGGACAGGGGCCTATGGCTACACCTTC.